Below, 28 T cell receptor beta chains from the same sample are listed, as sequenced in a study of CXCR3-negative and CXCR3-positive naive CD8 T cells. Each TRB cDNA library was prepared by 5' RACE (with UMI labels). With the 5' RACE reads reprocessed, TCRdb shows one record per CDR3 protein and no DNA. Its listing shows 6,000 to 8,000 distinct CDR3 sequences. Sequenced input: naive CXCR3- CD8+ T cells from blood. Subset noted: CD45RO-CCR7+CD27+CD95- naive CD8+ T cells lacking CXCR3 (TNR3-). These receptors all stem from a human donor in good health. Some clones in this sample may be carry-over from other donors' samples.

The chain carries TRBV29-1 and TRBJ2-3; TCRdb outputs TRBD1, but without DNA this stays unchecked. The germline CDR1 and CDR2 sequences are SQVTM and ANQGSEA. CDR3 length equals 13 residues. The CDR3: CSVADRDTDTQYF.

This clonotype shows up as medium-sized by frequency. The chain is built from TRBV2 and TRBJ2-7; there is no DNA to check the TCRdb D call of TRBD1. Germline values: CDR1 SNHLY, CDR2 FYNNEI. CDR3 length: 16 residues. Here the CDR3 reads CASSDLEGLGSYEQYF.

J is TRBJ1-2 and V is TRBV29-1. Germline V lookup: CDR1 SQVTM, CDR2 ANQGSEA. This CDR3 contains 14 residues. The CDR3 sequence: CSVEDTVSGYGYTF.

The CDR3 sequence is CSVEEAGVMYEQYF. The V and J genes are TRBV29-1 and TRBJ2-7; as DNA is missing, the TRBD1 call by TCRdb cannot be tested. There are 14 residues in the CDR3. Per the germline V gene, CDR1 is SQVTM and CDR2 is ANQGSEA.

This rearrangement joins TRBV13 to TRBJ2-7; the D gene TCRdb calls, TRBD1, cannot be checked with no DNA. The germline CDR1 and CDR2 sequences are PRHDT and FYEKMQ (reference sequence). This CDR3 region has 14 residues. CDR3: CASSGGQNSYEQYF.

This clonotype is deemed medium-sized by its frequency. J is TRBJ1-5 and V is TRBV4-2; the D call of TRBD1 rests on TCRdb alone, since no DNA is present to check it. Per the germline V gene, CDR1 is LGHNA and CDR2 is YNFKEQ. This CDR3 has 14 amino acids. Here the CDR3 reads CASSQWGSNQPQHF.

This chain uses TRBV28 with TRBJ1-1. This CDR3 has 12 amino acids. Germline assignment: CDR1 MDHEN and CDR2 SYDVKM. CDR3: CASQNRNTEAFF.

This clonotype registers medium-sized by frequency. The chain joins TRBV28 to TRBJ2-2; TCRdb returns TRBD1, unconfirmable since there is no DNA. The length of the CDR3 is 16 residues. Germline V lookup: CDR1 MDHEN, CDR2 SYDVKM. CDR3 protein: CASSRPDRGQTGELFF.

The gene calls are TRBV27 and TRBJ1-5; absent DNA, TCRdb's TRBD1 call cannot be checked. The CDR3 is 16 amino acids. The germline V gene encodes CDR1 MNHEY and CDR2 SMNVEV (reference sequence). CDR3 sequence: CASSLSNPGSGQPQHF.

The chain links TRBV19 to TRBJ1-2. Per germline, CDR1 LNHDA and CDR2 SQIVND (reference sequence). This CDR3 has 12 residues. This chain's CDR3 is CASIGAVYGYTF.

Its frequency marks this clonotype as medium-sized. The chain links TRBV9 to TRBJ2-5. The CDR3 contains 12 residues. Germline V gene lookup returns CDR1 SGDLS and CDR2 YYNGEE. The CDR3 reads CASSGYTETQYF.

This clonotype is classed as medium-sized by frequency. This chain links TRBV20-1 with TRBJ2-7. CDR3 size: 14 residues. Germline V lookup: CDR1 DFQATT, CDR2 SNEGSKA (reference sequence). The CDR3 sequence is CSASTTRRSYEQYF.

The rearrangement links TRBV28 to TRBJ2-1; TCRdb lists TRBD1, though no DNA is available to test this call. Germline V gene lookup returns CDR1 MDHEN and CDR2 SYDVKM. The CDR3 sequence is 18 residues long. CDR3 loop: CASSFPQGRLSSYNEQFF. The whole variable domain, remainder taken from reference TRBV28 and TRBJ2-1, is DVKVTQSSRYLVKRTGEKVFLECVQDMDHENMFWYRQDPGLGLRLIYFSYDVKMKEKGDIPEGYSVSREKKERFSLILESASTNQTSMYLCASSFPQGRLSSYNEQFFGPGTRLTVL.

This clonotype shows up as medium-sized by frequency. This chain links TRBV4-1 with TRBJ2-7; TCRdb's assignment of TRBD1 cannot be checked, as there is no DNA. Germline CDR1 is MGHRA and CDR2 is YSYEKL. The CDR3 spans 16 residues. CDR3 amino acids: CASSHHTQGRSNEQYF.

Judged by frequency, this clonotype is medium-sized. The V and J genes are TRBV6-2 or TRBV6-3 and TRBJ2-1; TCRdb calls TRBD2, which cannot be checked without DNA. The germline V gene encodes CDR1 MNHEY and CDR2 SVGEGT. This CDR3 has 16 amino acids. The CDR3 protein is CASSTPSVSSYNEQFF.

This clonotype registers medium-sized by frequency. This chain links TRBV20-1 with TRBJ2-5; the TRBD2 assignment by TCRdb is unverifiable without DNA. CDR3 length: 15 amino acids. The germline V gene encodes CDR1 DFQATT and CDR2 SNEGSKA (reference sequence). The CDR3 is CSAQRLAGVWETQYF.

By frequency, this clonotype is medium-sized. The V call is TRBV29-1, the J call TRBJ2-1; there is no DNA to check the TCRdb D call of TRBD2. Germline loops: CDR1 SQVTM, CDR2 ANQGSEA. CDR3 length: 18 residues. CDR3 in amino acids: CSVAGGGALGNSYNEQFF.

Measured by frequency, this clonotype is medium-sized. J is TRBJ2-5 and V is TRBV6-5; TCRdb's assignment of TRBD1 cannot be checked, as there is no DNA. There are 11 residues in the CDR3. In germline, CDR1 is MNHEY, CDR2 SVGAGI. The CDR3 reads CASIQGETQYF.

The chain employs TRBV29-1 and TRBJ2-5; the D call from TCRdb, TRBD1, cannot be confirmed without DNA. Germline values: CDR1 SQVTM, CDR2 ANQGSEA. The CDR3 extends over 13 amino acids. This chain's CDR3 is CSGLDRGGETQYF.

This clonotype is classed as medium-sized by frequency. CDR3 residues: CASSLSRGDYEQYF. The chain joins TRBV7-9 to TRBJ2-7; there is no DNA to check the TCRdb D call of TRBD1. This CDR3 is built from 14 residues. Germline assignment: CDR1 SEHNR and CDR2 FQNEAQ (reference sequence). Filled out from reference TRBV7-9 and TRBJ2-7, the complete variable domain reads DTGVSQNPRHKITKRGQNVTFRCDPISEHNRLYWYRQTLGQGPEFLTYFQNEAQLEKSRLLSDRFSAERPKGSFSTLEIQRTEQGDSAMYLCASSLSRGDYEQYFGPGTRLTVT.

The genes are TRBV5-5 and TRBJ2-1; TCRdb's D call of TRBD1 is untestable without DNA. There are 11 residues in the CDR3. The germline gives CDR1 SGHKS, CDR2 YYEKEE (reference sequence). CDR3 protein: CASIQVNEQFF.

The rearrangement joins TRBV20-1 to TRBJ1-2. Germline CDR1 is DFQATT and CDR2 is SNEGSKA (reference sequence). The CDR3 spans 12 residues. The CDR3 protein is CSAIASNYGYTF.

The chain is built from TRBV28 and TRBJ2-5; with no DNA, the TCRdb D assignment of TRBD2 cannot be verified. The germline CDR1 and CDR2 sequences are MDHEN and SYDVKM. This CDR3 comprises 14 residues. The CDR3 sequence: CASSPGLPLETQYF.

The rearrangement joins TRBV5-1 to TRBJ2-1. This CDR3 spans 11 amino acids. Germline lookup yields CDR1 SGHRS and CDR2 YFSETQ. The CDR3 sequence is CASRLDNEQFF.

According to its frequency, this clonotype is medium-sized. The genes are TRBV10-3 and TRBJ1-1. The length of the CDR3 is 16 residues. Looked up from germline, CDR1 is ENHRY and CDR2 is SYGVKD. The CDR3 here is CAISEVDSSSYTEAFF.

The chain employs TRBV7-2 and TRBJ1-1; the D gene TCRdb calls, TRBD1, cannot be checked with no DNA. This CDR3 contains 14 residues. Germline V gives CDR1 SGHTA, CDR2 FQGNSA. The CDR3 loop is CASSLPPQGTEAFF.

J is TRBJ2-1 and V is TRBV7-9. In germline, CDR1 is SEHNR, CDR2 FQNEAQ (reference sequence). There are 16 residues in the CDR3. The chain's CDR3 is CASTSTVLSSYNEQFF.

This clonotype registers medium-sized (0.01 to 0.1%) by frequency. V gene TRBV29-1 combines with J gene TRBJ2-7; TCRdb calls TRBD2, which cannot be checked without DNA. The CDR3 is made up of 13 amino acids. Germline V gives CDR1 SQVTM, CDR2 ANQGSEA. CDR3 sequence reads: CSVKGGWTYEQYF.